This TCR beta chain emerged from a study of cytomegalovirus exposure and HLA in healthy donors. Per germline, CDR1 SGHVS and CDR2 FNYEAQ. CDR3 length equals 15 residues. The V segment lost 4 bases and the J segment 5 bases; nucleotides outside the gene matches: 8. As concerns this clone: The antigen remains unidentified.

Broader study findings: In a later analysis, most CMV-associated TCR beta chains appeared HLA-restricted.

PCR primers comprised 60 Vbeta and 13 Jbeta primers. Some clones are missing from TCRdb's copy, which holds only in-frame ones; the method was immunoSEQ multiplex PCR. The repertoire holds roughly 140,000 clones, with roughly four fifths as singletons. Sequencing was carried out using PBMCs. The origin of this receptor is a man between 35 and 55 years old in good health and CMV-seropositive. This chain uses TRBV7-6 with TRBJ1-5; TRBD1 matches 7 bases. The CDR3: CASSSYRGRDQPQHF. CDR3 bases: TGTGCCAGCAGCTCCTATAGGGGGCGAGATCAGCCCCAGCATTTT.